The present T cell receptor beta chain was sequenced within a study of blood T cells in healthy people across ages. With a J-beta primer mix and a sample-barcoded 5' primer, a second PCR ran about 7 to 12 cycles. Each cDNA molecule was tagged by a template-switch adaptor with 12 random nucleotides. TCRdb recomputed calls from the 5' RACE reads with MiXCR, one row per CDR3 protein. In the table there are 1.2 million to 1.5 million distinct CDR3 sequences, around 39% of which are singletons. V gave up 3 bases and J gave up 4 bases, with 6 bases separating them. This CDR3 spans 12 amino acids. Each sample yielded at least 6 million isolated PBMCs.

The sequenced material came from blood. This TCR derives from a woman younger than 30 in good health. The chain has TRBV12-3 or TRBV12-4 and TRBJ1-1; D ambiguous. CDR3 residues: CASSFSLTEAFF. CDR3 nucleotide sequence: TGTGCCAGCAGTTTTTCGCTCACTGAAGCTTTCTTT.